This TCR beta chain comes out of a study of cytomegalovirus exposure and HLA in healthy donors. General study findings and limits: Some TCR beta chains (roughly 160 of them) were listed as cytomegalovirus-associated. Researchers reported in a later analysis that a missense DCLRE1C variant was tied to TCR beta V- and J-gene trimming.

V dropped 4 bases and J dropped 1 base, with 17 bases sitting between them. The CDR3 extends over 16 amino acids. CDR1 SGHKS and CDR2 YYEKEE come from the germline V gene (reference sequence). A word on this clone: Its target is not known.

The PCR ran on 60 Vbeta and 13 Jbeta primers. In the original processing: Tens of millions of unique TCR beta chains, roughly 11 million of them shared, were counted by a later analysis. Clones were read by immunoSEQ multiplex PCR, and TCRdb kept only the in-frame ones, dropping some. V, J and clone size reflect that table, while D and trimming were determined from the DNA. The top ten clones hold under 4.5% of a sample with about 89,000 clones, roughly four fifths of them seen once. The receptor's source is a female donor in good health and CMV-seropositive. This rearrangement joins TRBV5-5 to TRBJ2-5; TRBD1 is a possible D gene (6 bases). The sequenced sample was PBMCs. CDR3 loop: CASSPNYRVAQETQYF. CDR3 sequence (DNA): TGTGCCAGCAGCCCCAACTACAGGGTGGCCCAAGAGACCCAGTACTTC.